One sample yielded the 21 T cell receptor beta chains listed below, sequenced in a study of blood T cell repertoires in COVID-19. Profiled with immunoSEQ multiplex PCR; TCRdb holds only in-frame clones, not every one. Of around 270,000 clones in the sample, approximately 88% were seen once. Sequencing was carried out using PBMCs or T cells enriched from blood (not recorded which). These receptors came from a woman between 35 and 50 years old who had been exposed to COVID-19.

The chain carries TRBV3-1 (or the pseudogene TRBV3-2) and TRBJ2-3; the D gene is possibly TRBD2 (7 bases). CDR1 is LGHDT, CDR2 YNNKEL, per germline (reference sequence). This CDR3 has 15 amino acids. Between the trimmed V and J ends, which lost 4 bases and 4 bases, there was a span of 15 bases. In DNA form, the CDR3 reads TGTGCCAGCAGCCCATGGGGGGCGGGGGCAGATACGCAGTATTTT. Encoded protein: CASSPWGAGADTQYF.

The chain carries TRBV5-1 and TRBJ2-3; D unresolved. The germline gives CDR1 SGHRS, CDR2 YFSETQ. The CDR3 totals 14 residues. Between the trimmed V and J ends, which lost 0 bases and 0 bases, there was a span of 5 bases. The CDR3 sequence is CASSLVRSTDTQYF. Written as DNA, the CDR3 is TGCGCCAGCAGCTTGGTGAGGAGCACAGATACGCAGTATTTT. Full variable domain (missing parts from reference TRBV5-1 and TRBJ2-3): KAGVTQTPRYLIKTRGQQVTLSCSPISGHRSVSWYQQTPGQGLQFLFEYFSETQRNKGNFPGRFSGRQFSNSRSEMNVSTLELGDSALYLCASSLVRSTDTQYFGPGTRLTVL.

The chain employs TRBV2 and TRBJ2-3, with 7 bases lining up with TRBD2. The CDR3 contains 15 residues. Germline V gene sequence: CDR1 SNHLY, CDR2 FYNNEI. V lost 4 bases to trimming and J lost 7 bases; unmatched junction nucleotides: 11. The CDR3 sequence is CASSVDSTSIYTQYF. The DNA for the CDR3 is TGTGCCAGCAGTGTCGATTCGACTAGCATCTATACGCAGTATTTT.

The CDR3 sequence: CASSQAGTETYEQYF. The CDR3 region has the DNA TGTGCCAGCAGCCAAGCAGGGACAGAAACCTACGAGCAGTACTTC. This chain uses TRBV4-2 with TRBJ2-7; 7 bases fit TRBD1. Trimming cost V 1 base and J 2 bases; bases outside gene matches: 5. The germline gives CDR1 LGHNA, CDR2 YNFKEQ. The CDR3 runs 15 residues.

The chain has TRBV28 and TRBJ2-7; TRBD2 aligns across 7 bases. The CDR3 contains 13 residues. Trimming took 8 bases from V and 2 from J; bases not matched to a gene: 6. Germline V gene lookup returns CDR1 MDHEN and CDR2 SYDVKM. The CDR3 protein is CASRDSGPYEQYF. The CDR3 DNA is TGTGCCAGCCGGGATAGCGGGCCCTACGAGCAGTACTTC.

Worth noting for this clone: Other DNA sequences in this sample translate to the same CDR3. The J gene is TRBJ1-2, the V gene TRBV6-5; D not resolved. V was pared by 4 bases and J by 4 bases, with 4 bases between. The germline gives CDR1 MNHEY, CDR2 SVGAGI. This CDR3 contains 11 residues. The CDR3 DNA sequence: TGTGCCAGCAGTTCAGGCTATGGCTACACCTTC. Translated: CASSSGYGYTF.

The CDR3 spells CAWSLNSPLHF. CDR3 DNA: TGTGCCTGGAGTCTTAATTCACCCCTCCACTTT. The genes are TRBV30 and TRBJ1-6; D is undetermined. V lost 2 bases and J lost 6, with 2 bases in between. CDR1 GTSNPN and CDR2 SVGIG come from the germline V gene (reference sequence). CDR3 size: 11 residues.

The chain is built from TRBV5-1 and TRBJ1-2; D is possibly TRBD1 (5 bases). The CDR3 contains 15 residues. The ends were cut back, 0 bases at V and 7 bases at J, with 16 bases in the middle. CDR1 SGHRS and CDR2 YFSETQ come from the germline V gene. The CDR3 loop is CASSLGARVVSGYTF. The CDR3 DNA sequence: TGCGCCAGCAGCTTGGGGGCCAGGGTCGTAAGTGGCTACACCTTC. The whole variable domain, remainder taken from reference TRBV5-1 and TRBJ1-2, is KAGVTQTPRYLIKTRGQQVTLSCSPISGHRSVSWYQQTPGQGLQFLFEYFSETQRNKGNFPGRFSGRQFSNSRSEMNVSTLELGDSALYLCASSLGARVVSGYTFGSGTRLTVV.

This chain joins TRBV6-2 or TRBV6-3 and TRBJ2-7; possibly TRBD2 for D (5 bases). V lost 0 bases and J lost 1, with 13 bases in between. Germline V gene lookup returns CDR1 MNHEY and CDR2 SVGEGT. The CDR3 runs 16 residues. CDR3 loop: CASSYSLFGGSYEQYV. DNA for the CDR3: TGTGCCAGCAGTTACTCATTATTCGGAGGATCCTACGAGCAGTACGTC.

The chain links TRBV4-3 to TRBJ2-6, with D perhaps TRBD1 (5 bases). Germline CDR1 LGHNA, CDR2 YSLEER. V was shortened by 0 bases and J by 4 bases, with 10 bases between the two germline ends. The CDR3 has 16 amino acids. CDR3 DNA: TGCGCCAGCAGCCAAGAGGGCAGGGCAGGGGCCAACGTCCTGACTTTC. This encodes CASSQEGRAGANVLTF.

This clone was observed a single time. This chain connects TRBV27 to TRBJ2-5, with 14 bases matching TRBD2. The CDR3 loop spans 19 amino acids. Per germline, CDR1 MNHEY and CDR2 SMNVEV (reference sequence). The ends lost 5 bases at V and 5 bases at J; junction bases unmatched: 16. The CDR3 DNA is TGTGCCAGCAGTCTAATACCGGGACTAGCGGGAGCGGCCGTGGAGACCCAGTACTTC. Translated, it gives CASSLIPGLAGAAVETQYF.

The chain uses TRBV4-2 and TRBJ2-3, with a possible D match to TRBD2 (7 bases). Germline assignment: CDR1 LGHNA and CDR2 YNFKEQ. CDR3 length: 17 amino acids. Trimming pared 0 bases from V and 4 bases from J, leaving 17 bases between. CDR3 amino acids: CASSQDPARGGADTQYF. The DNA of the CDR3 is TGTGCCAGCAGCCAAGACCCAGCCCGCGGGGGCGCAGATACGCAGTATTTT.

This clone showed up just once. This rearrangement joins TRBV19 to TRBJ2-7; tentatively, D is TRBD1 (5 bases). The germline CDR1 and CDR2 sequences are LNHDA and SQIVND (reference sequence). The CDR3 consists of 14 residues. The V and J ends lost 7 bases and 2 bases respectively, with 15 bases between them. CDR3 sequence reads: CASTERTPTYEQYV. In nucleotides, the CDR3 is TGTGCCAGTACCGAGAGGACACCTACCTACGAGCAGTACGTC.

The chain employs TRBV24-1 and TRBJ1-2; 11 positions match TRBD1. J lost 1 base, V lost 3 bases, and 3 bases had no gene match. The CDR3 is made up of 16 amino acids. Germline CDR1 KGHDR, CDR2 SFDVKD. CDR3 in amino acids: CATSDPGQGGNYGYTF. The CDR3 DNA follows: TGTGCCACCAGTGATCCGGGACAGGGGGGTAACTATGGCTACACCTTC.

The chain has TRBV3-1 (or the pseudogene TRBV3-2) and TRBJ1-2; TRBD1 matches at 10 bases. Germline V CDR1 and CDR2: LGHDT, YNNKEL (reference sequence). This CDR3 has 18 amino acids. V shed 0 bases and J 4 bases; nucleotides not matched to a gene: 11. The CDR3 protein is CASSQEGAGTGARYGYTF. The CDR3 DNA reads TGTGCCAGCAGCCAAGAGGGGGCCGGGACAGGGGCCCGCTATGGCTACACCTTC.

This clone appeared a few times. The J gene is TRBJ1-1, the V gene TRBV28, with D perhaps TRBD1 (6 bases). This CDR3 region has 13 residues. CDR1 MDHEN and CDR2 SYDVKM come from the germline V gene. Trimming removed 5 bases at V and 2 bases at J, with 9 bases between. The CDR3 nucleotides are TGTGCCAGCAGTAACAGGGTCAACACTGAAGCTTTCTTT. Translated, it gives CASSNRVNTEAFF.

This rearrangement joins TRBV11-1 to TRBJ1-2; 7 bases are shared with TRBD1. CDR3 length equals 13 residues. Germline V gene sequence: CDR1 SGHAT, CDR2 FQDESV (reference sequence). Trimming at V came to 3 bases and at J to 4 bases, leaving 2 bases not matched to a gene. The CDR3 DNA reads TGTGCCAGCAGCTTTTCAGGGGGCTATGGCTACACCTTC. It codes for CASSFSGGYGYTF.

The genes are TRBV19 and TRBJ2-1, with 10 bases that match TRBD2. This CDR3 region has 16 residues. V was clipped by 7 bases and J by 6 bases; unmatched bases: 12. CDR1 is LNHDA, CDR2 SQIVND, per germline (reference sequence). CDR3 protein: CASTDLRTSGTNEQFF. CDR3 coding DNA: TGTGCCAGTACCGATCTGAGAACTAGCGGGACCAATGAGCAGTTCTTC.

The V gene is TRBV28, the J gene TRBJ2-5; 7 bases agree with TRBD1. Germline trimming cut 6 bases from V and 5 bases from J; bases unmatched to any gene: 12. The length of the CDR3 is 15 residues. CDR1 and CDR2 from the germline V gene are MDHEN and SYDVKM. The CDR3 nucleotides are TGTGCCAGCAGCTACGACAGGGAGAGTTTGGAGACCCAGTACTTC. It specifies CASSYDRESLETQYF.

The CDR3 DNA reads as TGCAGCGTTCGGGGGAGGGTCCTAGATACGCAGTATTTT. Encoded protein: CSVRGRVLDTQYF. The chain uses TRBV29-1 and TRBJ2-3, with 7 bases that match TRBD2. Germline CDR1 SQVTM, CDR2 ANQGSEA. The V segment lost 5 bases and the J segment 5 bases; nucleotides outside the gene matches: 7. This CDR3 region has 13 residues.

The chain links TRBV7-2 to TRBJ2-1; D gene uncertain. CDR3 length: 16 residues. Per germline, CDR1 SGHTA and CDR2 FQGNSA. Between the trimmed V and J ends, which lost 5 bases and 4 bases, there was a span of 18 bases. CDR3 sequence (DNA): TGTGCCAGCAGCCCCCGTGCTTCGCTAGTTTACAATGAGCAGTTCTTC. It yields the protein CASSPRASLVYNEQFF.